The present TCR beta chain was sequenced within a study of response to subunit inactivated influenza vaccine (dated by TCRdb to 2016 to 2019). Regarding the study in general: To follow how T cells responded to a trivalent subunit inactivated influenza vaccine, the researchers relied on deep quantitative profiling of the T cell receptor repertoire. Findings and caveats that apply to the study as a whole: The authors proposed that each seasonal influenza vaccination may bring in only a limited number of new T cells.

In the case of this clonotype: This clone's antigen is unknown. No much larger clonotype is one base removed from it; base qualities were not supplied.

Read against the paper, the sample's time point label means: around 47 days after influenza vaccine administration. Library creation used RT-PCR. Sequencing relied on an Illumina HiSeq 2500. TCRdb reworked the public reads: Q25 trimming with fastp, MiXCR clone assembly, productive beta chains retained. A single entry per CDR3 protein holds the most common genes and DNA from its merged rows. The sample includes 150,000 to 200,000 distinct CDR3 sequences, with roughly a tenth observed a single time. The biggest ten clones account for roughly 12% of the sample. According to the germline V gene, CDR1 reads SGHDT and CDR2 reads YYEEEE. The CDR3 runs 15 amino acids, cysteine and phenylalanine included. Of the read, only the CDR3 DNA is kept; its 45 bases are in frame from base 1. The V end loses 4 bases and the J end loses 0 bases, and a stretch of 12 bases separates them.

The rearranged segments are TRBV5-6 and TRBJ2-3; the D element could tentatively be TRBD1 or TRBD2, as 5 bases agree for each. Here the sequenced sample was non-naive T cells sorted from PBMCs, taken 40 to 50 days after vaccination. The intended sense of this specimen's cell subset or site label: memory T cell fraction. This clonotype was sampled from a man between 50 and 59 years old who received an inactivated influenza vaccine. Donor details come from another sample of the same person, matched by shared clones. The CDR3: CASSPGAGSTDTQYF. The DNA sequence is given as TGTGCCAGCAGCCCCGGGGCAGGGAGCACAGATACGCAGTATTTT.